Listed below are T cell receptor beta chains from one sample, sequenced in a study of Tregs in tolerant kidney transplant recipients. Some clones are missing from TCRdb's copy, which holds only in-frame ones; the method was immunoSEQ multiplex PCR. The sample holds 100,000 to 130,000 clones, nearly 90% seen once. This specimen was CD4+ T cells from blood, taken before the transplant. The origin of the receptors is a human donor who received a combined kidney and bone marrow transplant. The CDR3 runs from the conserved cysteine through the conserved F or W. The order of the fields is D gene, J gene, V gene, clone size, CDR3 protein, CDR3 DNA. D genes are given only for firm matches. Size is omitted from some rows. Given values are once, few, many or a class for expanded clones.

d_call: .
j_call: TRBJ1-2
v_call: TRBV6-1
clone_size: .
cdr3_aa: CASSERARGDGYTF
cdr3_nt: TGTGCCAGCAGTGAACGAGCCAGGGGAGATGGCTACACCTTC

d_call: .
j_call: TRBJ2-7
v_call: TRBV27
clone_size: .
cdr3_aa: CASAYQGYSEQYF
cdr3_nt: TGTGCCAGCGCTTACCAGGGTTATTCCGAGCAGTACTTC

d_call: TRBD1
j_call: TRBJ2-7
v_call: TRBV10-1
clone_size: once
cdr3_aa: CASGPRGPGSYEQYF
cdr3_nt: TGCGCCAGCGGACCCAGGGGGCCGGGGTCCTACGAGCAGTACTTC

d_call: .
j_call: TRBJ2-7
v_call: TRBV6-5
clone_size: .
cdr3_aa: CASSYSIRGEQYF
cdr3_nt: TGTGCCAGCAGTTACTCGATTCGGGGCGAGCAGTACTTC

d_call: TRBD2
j_call: TRBJ2-1
v_call: TRBV29-1
clone_size: .
cdr3_aa: CSVDLAGGGNEQFF
cdr3_nt: TGCAGCGTTGATCTAGCGGGAGGCGGGAATGAGCAGTTCTTC

d_call: .
j_call: TRBJ1-2
v_call: TRBV6-5
clone_size: .
cdr3_aa: CASSFQGSYGYTF
cdr3_nt: TGTGCCAGCAGTTTTCAGGGATCCTATGGCTACACCTTC

d_call: TRBD1
j_call: TRBJ2-2
v_call: TRBV10-3
clone_size: .
cdr3_aa: CAISDKTGGYTGTGELFF
cdr3_nt: TGTGCCATCAGTGATAAGACAGGGGGTTACACGGGCACCGGGGAGCTGTTTTTT

d_call: .
j_call: TRBJ1-2
v_call: TRBV7-2
clone_size: .
cdr3_aa: CASSLKPYRYGYTF
cdr3_nt: TGTGCCAGCAGCTTAAAGCCATACCGCTATGGCTACACCTTC

d_call: TRBD1
j_call: TRBJ2-4
v_call: TRBV5-6
clone_size: once
cdr3_aa: CASALQGADIQYF
cdr3_nt: TGTGCCAGCGCGCTACAGGGGGCAGACATTCAGTACTTC

d_call: .
j_call: TRBJ2-7
v_call: TRBV30
clone_size: .
cdr3_aa: CAWGKGVEEQYF
cdr3_nt: TGTGCCTGGGGCAAAGGGGTCGAGGAGCAGTACTTC

d_call: .
j_call: TRBJ1-1
v_call: TRBV5-1
clone_size: .
cdr3_aa: CASSLGVAGVGTEAFF
cdr3_nt: TGCGCCAGCAGCTTGGGGGTGGCAGGGGTCGGCACTGAAGCTTTCTTT

d_call: .
j_call: TRBJ2-7
v_call: TRBV7-6
clone_size: .
cdr3_aa: CASSLDAGGEQYF
cdr3_nt: TGTGCCAGCAGCTTAGATGCAGGCGGGGAGCAGTACTTC

d_call: TRBD1
j_call: TRBJ2-7
v_call: TRBV10-3
clone_size: .
cdr3_aa: CAISGGQGPYEQYF
cdr3_nt: TGTGCCATCAGTGGGGGACAGGGGCCCTACGAGCAGTACTTC

d_call: TRBD1
j_call: TRBJ2-7
v_call: TRBV6-5
clone_size: .
cdr3_aa: CASRETGTGDEQYF
cdr3_nt: TGTGCCAGCAGAGAGACCGGGACAGGGGACGAGCAGTACTTC

d_call: TRBD1
j_call: TRBJ2-7
v_call: TRBV18
clone_size: .
cdr3_aa: CASSPPGQGSYEQYF
cdr3_nt: TGTGCCAGCTCACCTCCAGGACAGGGTTCCTACGAGCAGTACTTC

d_call: TRBD1
j_call: TRBJ2-7
v_call: TRBV5-4
clone_size: once
cdr3_aa: CASSLETGSIEQYF
cdr3_nt: TGTGCCAGCAGCTTGGAGACAGGGTCTATCGAGCAGTACTTC

d_call: TRBD2
j_call: TRBJ2-7
v_call: TRBV27
clone_size: .
cdr3_aa: CASSSSGGLNEQYF
cdr3_nt: TGTGCCAGCAGCTCTTCGGGAGGGTTGAATGAGCAGTACTTC

d_call: .
j_call: TRBJ1-2
v_call: TRBV6-5
clone_size: .
cdr3_aa: CASSYSPSRGSYGYTF
cdr3_nt: TGTGCCAGCAGTTACTCCCCCTCCCGCGGTAGCTATGGCTACACCTTC